This TCR beta chain comes out of a study of shared clonotypes between healthy human individuals. The data were produced by immunoSEQ multiplex PCR, yet TCRdb's version contains in-frame clones alone and is incomplete. The sample records about 340,000 clones, about 73% being singletons. The trim removed 4 bases at V and 4 bases at J, leaving 9 bases unmatched. CDR1 SGDLS and CDR2 YYNGEE come from the germline V gene. The CDR3 is 18 amino acids. Sequencing was done on a sample of memory CD4+ T cells sorted from blood. Specified subset: CD45RA-negative fraction. The genes are TRBV9 and TRBJ2-2, with TRBD2 identical over 14 bases. The TCR comes from a man younger than 45 in good health. The CDR3 loop reads CASSFTGTSGRSTGELFF. CDR3 nucleotides: TGTGCCAGCAGCTTTACCGGGACTAGCGGGAGAAGCACCGGGGAGCTGTTTTTT.